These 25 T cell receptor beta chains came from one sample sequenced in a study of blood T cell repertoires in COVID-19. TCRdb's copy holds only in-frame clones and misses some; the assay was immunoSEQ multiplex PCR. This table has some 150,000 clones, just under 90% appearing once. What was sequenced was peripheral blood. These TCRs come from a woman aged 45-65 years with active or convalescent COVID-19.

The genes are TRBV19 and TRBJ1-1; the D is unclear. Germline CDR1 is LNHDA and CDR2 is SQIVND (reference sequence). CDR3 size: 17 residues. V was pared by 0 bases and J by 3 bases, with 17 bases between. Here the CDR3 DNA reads TGTGCCAGTAGTATAGAGGCCATGAAGGAGTATGACACTGAAGCTTTCTTT. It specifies CASSIEAMKEYDTEAFF.

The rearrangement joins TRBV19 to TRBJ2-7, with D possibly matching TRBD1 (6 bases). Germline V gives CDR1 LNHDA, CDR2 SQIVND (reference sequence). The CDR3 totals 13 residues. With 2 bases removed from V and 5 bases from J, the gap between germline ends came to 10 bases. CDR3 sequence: CASSITGNHEQYF. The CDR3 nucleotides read TGTGCCAGTAGTATAACAGGGAACCACGAGCAGTACTTC.

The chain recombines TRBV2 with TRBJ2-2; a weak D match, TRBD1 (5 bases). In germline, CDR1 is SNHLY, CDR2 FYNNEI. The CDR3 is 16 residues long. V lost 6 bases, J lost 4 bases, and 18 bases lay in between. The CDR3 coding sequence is TGTGCCAGCAGCCAGGGCTCTCTCATCGGCACCGGGGAGCTGTTTTTT. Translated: CASSQGSLIGTGELFF.

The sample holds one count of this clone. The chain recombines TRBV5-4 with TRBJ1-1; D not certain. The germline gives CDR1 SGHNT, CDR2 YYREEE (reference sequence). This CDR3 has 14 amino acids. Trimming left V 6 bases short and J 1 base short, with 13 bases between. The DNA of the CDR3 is TGTGCCAGCAAACCGACACCCAGGAACACTGAAGCTTTCTTT. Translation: CASKPTPRNTEAFF.

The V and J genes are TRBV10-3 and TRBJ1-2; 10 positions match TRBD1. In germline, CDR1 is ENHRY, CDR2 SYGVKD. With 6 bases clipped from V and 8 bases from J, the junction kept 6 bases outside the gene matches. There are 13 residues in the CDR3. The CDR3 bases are TGTGCCATCAGGGACAGGGGGATTGAAGGCTACACCTTC. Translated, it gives CAIRDRGIEGYTF.

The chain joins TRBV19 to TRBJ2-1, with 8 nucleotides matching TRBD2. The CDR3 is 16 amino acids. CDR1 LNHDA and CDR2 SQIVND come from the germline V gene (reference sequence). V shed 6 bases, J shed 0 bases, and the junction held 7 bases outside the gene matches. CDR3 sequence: CASSLLAESSYNEQFF. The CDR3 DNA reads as TGTGCCAGTAGCTTACTAGCGGAATCCTCCTACAATGAGCAGTTCTTC.

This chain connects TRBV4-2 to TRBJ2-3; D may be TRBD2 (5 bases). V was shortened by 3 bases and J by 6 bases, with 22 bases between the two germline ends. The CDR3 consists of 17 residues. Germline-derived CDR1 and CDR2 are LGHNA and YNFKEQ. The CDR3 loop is CASSQEITGPSSDTQYF. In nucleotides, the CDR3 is TGTGCCAGCAGCCAGGAGATTACCGGTCCTAGCTCGGATACGCAGTATTTT.

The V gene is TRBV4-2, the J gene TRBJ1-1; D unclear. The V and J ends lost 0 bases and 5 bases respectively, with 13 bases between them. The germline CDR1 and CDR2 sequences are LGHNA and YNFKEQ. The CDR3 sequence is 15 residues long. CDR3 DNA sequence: TGTGCCAGCAGCCAAGATATGGAGGCGGGTACTGAAGCTTTCTTT. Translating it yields CASSQDMEAGTEAFF.

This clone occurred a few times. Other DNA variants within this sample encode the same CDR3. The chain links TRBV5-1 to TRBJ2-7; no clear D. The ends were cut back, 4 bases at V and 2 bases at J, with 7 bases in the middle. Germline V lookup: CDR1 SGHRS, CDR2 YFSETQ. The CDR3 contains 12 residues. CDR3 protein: CASSPGTYEQYF. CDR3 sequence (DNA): TGCGCCAGCAGCCCGGGTACCTACGAGCAGTACTTC. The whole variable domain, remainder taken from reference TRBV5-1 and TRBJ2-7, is KAGVTQTPRYLIKTRGQQVTLSCSPISGHRSVSWYQQTPGQGLQFLFEYFSETQRNKGNFPGRFSGRQFSNSRSEMNVSTLELGDSALYLCASSPGTYEQYFGPGTRLTVT.

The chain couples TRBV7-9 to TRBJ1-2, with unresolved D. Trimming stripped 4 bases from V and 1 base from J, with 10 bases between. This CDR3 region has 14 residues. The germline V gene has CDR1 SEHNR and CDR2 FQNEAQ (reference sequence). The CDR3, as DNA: TGTGCCAGCAGCTCCGCAGACTTTAACTATGGCTACACCTTC. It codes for CASSSADFNYGYTF.

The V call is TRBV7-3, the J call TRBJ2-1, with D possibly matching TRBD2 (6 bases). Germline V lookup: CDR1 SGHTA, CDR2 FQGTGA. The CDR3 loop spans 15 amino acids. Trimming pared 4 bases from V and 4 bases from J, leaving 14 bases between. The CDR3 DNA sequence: TGTGCCAGCAGCTCGGTAGGAGGGGCATACAATGAGCAGTTCTTC. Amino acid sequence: CASSSVGGAYNEQFF.

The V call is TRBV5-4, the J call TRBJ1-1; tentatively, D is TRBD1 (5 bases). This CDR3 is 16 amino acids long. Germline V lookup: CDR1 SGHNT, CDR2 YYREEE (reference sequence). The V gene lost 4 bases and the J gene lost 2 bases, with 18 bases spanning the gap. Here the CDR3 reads CASSPKAGSINTEAFF. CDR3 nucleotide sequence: TGTGCCAGCAGCCCCAAGGCAGGGTCCATTAACACTGAAGCTTTCTTT.

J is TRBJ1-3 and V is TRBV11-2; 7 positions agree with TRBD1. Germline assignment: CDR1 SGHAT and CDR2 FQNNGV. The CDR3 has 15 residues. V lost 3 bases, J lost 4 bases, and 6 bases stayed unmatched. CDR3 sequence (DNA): TGTGCCAGCAGCTTTCTCACAGGGGAAGGAAACACCATATATTTT. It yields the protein CASSFLTGEGNTIYF.

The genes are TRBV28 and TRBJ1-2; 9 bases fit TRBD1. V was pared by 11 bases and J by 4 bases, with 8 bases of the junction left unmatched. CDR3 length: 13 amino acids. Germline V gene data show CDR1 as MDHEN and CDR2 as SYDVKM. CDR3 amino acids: CASSVGQGYGYTF. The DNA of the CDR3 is TGTGCCTCGTCGGTGGGACAGGGCTATGGCTACACCTTC.

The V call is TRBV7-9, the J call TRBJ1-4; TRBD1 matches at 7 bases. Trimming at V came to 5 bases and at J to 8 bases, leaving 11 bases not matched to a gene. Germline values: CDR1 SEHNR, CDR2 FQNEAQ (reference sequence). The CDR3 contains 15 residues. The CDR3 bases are TGTGCCAGCAGCAAGACAGGGCAAAGGGGGGAAAAACTGTTTTTT. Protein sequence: CASSKTGQRGEKLFF.

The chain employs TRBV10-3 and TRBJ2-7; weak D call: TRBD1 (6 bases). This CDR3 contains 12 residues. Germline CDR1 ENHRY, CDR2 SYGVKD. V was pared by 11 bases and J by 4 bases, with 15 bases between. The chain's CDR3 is CASGEQEYEQYF. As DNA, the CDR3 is TGTGCCTCAGGGGAACAGGAGTACGAGCAGTACTTC.

The chain's CDR3 is CASSQGQRIMNTEAFF. The CDR3 nucleotides read TGCGCCAGCAGCCAGGGACAGAGGATAATGAACACTGAAGCTTTCTTT. This sequence joins TRBV5-1 and TRBJ1-1, with 7 bases lining up with TRBD1. This CDR3 is 16 amino acids long. Germline V gene data show CDR1 as SGHRS and CDR2 as YFSETQ. V shed 4 bases, J shed 0 bases, and the junction held 9 bases outside the gene matches.

The CDR3 reads CASSLRGISAGAFTDTQYF. In DNA form, the CDR3 reads TGTGCCAGCAGCTTAAGGGGCATTTCAGCGGGGGCTTTCACAGATACGCAGTATTTT. The V and J genes are TRBV7-3 and TRBJ2-3; 8 positions match TRBD2. CDR1 is SGHTA, CDR2 FQGTGA, per germline. V lost 1 base to trimming and J lost 2 bases; unmatched junction nucleotides: 14. The CDR3 is 19 residues long.

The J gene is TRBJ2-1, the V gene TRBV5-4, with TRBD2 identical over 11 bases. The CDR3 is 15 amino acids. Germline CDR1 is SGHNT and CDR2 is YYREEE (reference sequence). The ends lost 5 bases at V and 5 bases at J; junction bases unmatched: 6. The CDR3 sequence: CASRVGTSGNNEQFF. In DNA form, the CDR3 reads TGTGCCAGCAGAGTGGGGACTAGCGGCAACAATGAGCAGTTCTTC.

In DNA form, the CDR3 reads TGTGCCAGCAGGGTCGGACAGGGCTTATTCACTGAAGCTTTCTTT. It translates to CASRVGQGLFTEAFF. The rearrangement links TRBV6-6 to TRBJ1-1; 8 bases align to TRBD1. The CDR3 length is 15 residues. CDR1 is MNHNY, CDR2 SVGAGI, per germline (reference sequence). After removal of 6 bases from V and 4 bases from J, the junction contained 10 bases not matched to a gene.

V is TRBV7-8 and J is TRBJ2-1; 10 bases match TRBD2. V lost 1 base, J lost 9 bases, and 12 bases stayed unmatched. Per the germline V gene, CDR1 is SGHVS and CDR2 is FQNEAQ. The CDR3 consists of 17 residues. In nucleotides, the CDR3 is TGTGCCAGCAGCTTAGATCCCGATAGCGGGGGGCGTGGTGAGCAGTTCTTC. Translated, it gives CASSLDPDSGGRGEQFF.

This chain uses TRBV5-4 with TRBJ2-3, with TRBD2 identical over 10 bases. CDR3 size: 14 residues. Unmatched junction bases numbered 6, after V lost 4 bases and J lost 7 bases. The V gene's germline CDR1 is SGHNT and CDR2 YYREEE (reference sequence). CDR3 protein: CASSPGLASNTQYF. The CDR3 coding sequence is TGTGCCAGCAGCCCGGGACTAGCGTCGAATACGCAGTATTTT.

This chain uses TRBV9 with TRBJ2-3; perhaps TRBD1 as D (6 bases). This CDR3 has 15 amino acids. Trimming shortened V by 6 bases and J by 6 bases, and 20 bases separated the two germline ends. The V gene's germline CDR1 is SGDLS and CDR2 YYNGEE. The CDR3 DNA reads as TGTGCCAGCACCTTAGCCGGGGCTCAGGGGGATACGCAGTATTTT. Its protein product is CASTLAGAQGDTQYF. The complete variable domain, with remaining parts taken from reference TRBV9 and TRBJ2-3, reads DSGVTQTPKHLITATGQRVTLRCSPRSGDLSVYWYQQSLDQGLQFLIQYYNGEERAKGNILERFSAQQFPDLHSELNLSSLELGDSALYFCASTLAGAQGDTQYFGPGTRLTVL.

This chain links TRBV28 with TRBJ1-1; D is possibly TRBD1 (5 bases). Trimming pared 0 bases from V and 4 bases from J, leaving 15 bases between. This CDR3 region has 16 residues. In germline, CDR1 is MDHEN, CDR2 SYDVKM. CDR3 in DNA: TGTGCCAGCAGTTTATGCAGTTTCCAGGGTTGCACTGAAGCTTTCTTT. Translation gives CASSLCSFQGCTEAFF.

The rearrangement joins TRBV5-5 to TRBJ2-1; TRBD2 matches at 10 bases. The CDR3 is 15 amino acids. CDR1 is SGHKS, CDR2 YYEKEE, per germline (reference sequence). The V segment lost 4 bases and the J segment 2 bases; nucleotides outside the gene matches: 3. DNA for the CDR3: TGTGCCAGCAGCACAGCGGGAGGGCCCTACAATGAGCAGTTCTTC. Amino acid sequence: CASSTAGGPYNEQFF.